The clone carrying this T cell receptor (beta chain) was seen a few times. Its matching antigen is unknown. The data stem from a study of blood T cells in healthy people across ages. Findings of the study overall: No one knew whether donors had CMV, which possibly confounded expanded clonotype changes. Observed TCR beta diversity showed a strong correlation with the percentage of naive T cells as measured by flow cytometry.

Together with a sample-barcoded 5' primer, a J-beta primer mix was included in a second PCR lasting about 7 to 12 cycles. Unique molecular identifiers of 12 random nucleotides labeled each cDNA. The yield of each sample was at least 2.5 million CDR3-containing paired-end reads. MiXCR, applied by TCRdb to the 5' RACE reads, yields one record per CDR3 protein. The sample has 380,000 or so distinct CDR3 sequences; roughly half are singletons. The clonotype comes from a man aged 55 to 70 in good health. The sequencing sample was made of blood.

CDR3 coding DNA: TGTGCCAGCAGAGGGGGGTACGAGCAGTACTTC. Encoded protein: CASRGGYEQYF. J is TRBJ2-7 and V is TRBV12-3 or TRBV12-4, with D possibly called TRBD1 or TRBD2 (6 bases each). Between the trimmed V and J ends, which lost 6 bases and 4 bases, there was a span of 7 bases. This CDR3 contains 11 residues.